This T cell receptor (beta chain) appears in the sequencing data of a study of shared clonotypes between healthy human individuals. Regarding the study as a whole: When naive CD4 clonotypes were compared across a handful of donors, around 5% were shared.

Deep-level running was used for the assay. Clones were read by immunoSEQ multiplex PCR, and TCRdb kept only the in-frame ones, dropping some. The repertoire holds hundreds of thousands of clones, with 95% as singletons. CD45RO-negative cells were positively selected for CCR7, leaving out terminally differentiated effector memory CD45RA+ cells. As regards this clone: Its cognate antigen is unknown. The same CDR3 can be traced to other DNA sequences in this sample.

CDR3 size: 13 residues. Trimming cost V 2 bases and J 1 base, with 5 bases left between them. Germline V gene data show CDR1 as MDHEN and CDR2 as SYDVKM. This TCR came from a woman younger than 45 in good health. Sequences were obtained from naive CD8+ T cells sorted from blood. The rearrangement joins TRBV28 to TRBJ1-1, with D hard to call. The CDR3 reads CASSLGRNTEAFF. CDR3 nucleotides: TGTGCCAGCAGTTTAGGGCGGAACACTGAAGCTTTCTTT.